Below, 18 T cell receptor beta chains from the same sample are listed, as sequenced in a study of CD8 T cells in ankylosing spondylitis. Study outcomes and limitations: A motif in TCR beta, a set of under 10 highly homologous variants, appeared characteristic of ankylosing spondylitis blood.

No antigen is known for these receptors. One entry per CDR3 protein results from TCRdb running MiXCR on the 5' RACE reads. Of about 220,000 distinct CDR3 sequences detected, around 7.9% appear once; the ten largest clones hold 12% to 15%. Sequenced material: blood, either unsorted or a sorted T cell fraction (not recorded which). These receptors all come from a male donor with ankylosing spondylitis.

The V call is TRBV6-4, the J call TRBJ2-1; TRBD1 matches 10 bases. The CDR3 consists of 15 residues. Germline V gene sequence: CDR1 MRHNA, CDR2 SNTAGT. Unmatched junction bases numbered 5, after V lost 0 bases and J lost 9 bases. CDR3 in amino acids: CASSDSGTGAGEQFF. The CDR3 nucleotides are TGTGCCAGCAGTGACTCAGGGACAGGGGCCGGTGAGCAGTTCTTC.

This clonotype was observed many times. The V call is TRBV6-5, the J call TRBJ2-1; TRBD2 agrees at 8 bases. Germline V gene data show CDR1 as MNHEY and CDR2 as SVGAGI. With 2 bases clipped from V and 1 base from J, the junction kept 13 bases outside the gene matches. The length of the CDR3 is 19 residues. The chain's CDR3 is CASSYDALAEQPSYNEQFF. DNA for the CDR3: TGTGCCAGCAGTTACGACGCACTAGCGGAGCAGCCGTCCTACAATGAGCAGTTCTTC.

This clonotype was counted only a few times. The chain links TRBV7-9 to TRBJ1-2; TRBD1 aligns across 7 bases. This CDR3 is 14 amino acids long. Losses at the gene ends were 1 base for V and 8 bases for J; bases not matched to a gene: 7. Germline loops: CDR1 SEHNR, CDR2 FQNEAQ (reference sequence). CDR3 amino acids: CASSLGSGTVGYTF. The CDR3 DNA is TGTGCCAGCAGCTTAGGGTCCGGGACAGTCGGCTACACCTTC.

This clonotype was recorded a few times. The rearrangement links TRBV18 to TRBJ2-3; unclear D gene. Trimming cost V 6 bases and J 2 bases, with 12 bases left between them. CDR1 KGHSH and CDR2 LQKENI come from the germline V gene. This CDR3 is 14 amino acids long. CDR3 in DNA: TGTGCCAGCTCCCCATGGCGGTTCACAGATACGCAGTATTTT. Translating gives CASSPWRFTDTQYF.

There are many counts of this clonotype. CDR3 loop: CSVDQHRSSYNEQFF. As DNA, the CDR3 is TGCAGCGTTGACCAACATCGGAGCTCCTACAATGAGCAGTTCTTC. The chain has TRBV29-1 and TRBJ2-1; unclear D gene. The CDR3 totals 15 residues. Looked up from germline, CDR1 is SQVTM and CDR2 is ANQGSEA. V was cut by 3 bases and J by 0 bases, with 12 bases left in between.

This clonotype was counted at least ten times. The chain combines TRBV7-8 with TRBJ2-1; TRBD1 might be the D (6 bases). Trimming pared 6 bases from V and 1 base from J, leaving 10 bases between. The CDR3 consists of 14 residues. Germline values: CDR1 SGHVS, CDR2 FQNEAQ. CDR3 sequence (DNA): TGTGCCAGCAGGGCCCAGGGGTCCTACAATGAGCAGTTCTTC. Translation: CASRAQGSYNEQFF.

This clonotype was seen repeatedly, ten times or more. The chain has TRBV4-3 and TRBJ2-1; a possible D gene is TRBD2 (5 bases). The CDR3 has 15 residues. CDR1 and CDR2 (germline): LGHNA, YSLEER. V was shortened by 3 bases and J by 2 bases, with 11 bases between the two germline ends. The DNA of the CDR3 is TGCGCCAGCAGCCATCGAGGAGGCGCCTACAATGAGCAGTTCTTC. Protein product: CASSHRGGAYNEQFF.

This clonotype was observed many times. The chain uses TRBV10-1 and TRBJ2-5; either TRBD1 or TRBD2 may fit D (5 bases each). Germline CDR1 reads WNHNN; CDR2 reads SYGVQD (reference sequence). V lost 4 bases, J lost 1 base, and 7 bases lay in between. The CDR3 sequence is 13 residues long. Here the CDR3 reads CASSAGAQETQYF. In DNA form, the CDR3 reads TGCGCCAGCAGTGCCGGGGCCCAAGAGACCCAGTACTTC.

This clonotype was found many times. This chain connects TRBV20-1 to TRBJ2-1, with D hard to call. The germline gives CDR1 DFQATT, CDR2 SNEGSKA (reference sequence). The CDR3 has 13 amino acids. Trimming left V 1 base short and J 3 bases short, with 7 bases between. In DNA form, the CDR3 reads TGCAGTGCTAGAGTGGCAGTCTACAATGAGCAGTTCTTC. Protein: CSARVAVYNEQFF.

Comment on this clonotype: One end of the junction varies from germline; a read error may be responsible. The chain has TRBV12-3 or TRBV12-4 and TRBJ2-2, with TRBD1 as a possible D gene (5 bases). The CDR3 sequence is 17 residues long. The CDR3 loop reads CTSSFSQRQHGSGELFF. The CDR3 nucleotides are TGTACCAGCAGTTTTTCTCAGCGACAGCATGGGTCCGGGGAGCTGTTTTTT.

This sequence joins TRBV10-1 and TRBJ1-5; D possibly corresponds to TRBD1 (5 bases). The CDR3 covers 18 residues. Germline V CDR1 and CDR2: WNHNN, SYGVQD (reference sequence). V gave up 1 base and J gave up 0 bases, with 16 bases separating them. This CDR3 reads CASSEFIQDHFSNQPQHF. The CDR3 DNA reads TGCGCCAGCAGTGAGTTCATACAGGATCACTTTAGCAATCAGCCCCAGCATTTT.

This clonotype was detected ten times or more. The chain combines TRBV12-3 or TRBV12-4 with TRBJ1-4, with D uncertain. The CDR3 has 11 amino acids. V lost 2 bases, J lost 5 bases, and 0 bases lay in between. In DNA form, the CDR3 reads TGTGCCAGCAGTTTAAATGAAAAACTGTTTTTT. It encodes CASSLNEKLFF.

The gene calls are TRBV7-2 and TRBJ1-1; maybe TRBD1 (6 bases). The CDR3 totals 14 residues. CDR1 and CDR2 from the germline V gene are SGHTA and FQGNSA. V was pared by 5 bases and J by 4 bases, with 14 bases between. The CDR3 sequence is CASSDQGRGTEAFF. The DNA for the CDR3 is TGTGCCAGCAGCGACCAGGGGAGGGGCACTGAAGCTTTCTTT.

With regard to this clonotype: This clone may be a read error of a much larger clone one base away. This CDR3 is missing its conserved last phenylalanine or tryptophan, likely due to a read error. J is TRBJ1-4 and V is TRBV7-6; D is unresolved. Trimming shortened V by 2 bases and J by 8 bases, and 3 bases separated the two germline ends. Germline V CDR1 and CDR2: SGHVS, FNYEAQ. The CDR3 has 11 residues. Here the CDR3 reads CASSLSEKLFS. Here the CDR3 DNA reads TGTGCCAGCAGCTTAAGCGAAAAACTGTTTTCT.

This clonotype was seen repeatedly, ten times or more. This chain joins TRBV20-1 and TRBJ2-1; 9 bases are a match to TRBD2. This CDR3 is 15 amino acids long. Germline loops: CDR1 DFQATT, CDR2 SNEGSKA (reference sequence). The J segment lost 9 bases and the V segment lost 6 bases, leaving 15 bases of the junction unmatched. As DNA, the CDR3 is TGCAGTGCATCCGTAGTAGCGGGAGATTATGGTGAGCAGTTCTTC. It encodes CSASVVAGDYGEQFF.

Many counts were recorded for this clonotype. The rearrangement joins TRBV20-1 to TRBJ2-7; 9 positions match TRBD1. Germline loops: CDR1 DFQATT, CDR2 SNEGSKA (reference sequence). The CDR3 is made up of 15 amino acids. V lost 0 bases, J lost 5 bases, and 8 bases stayed unmatched. CDR3 loop: CSAREEDRGFHEQYF. In DNA, the CDR3 is TGCAGTGCTAGAGAGGAGGACAGGGGTTTCCACGAGCAGTACTTC.

This clonotype was recorded many times. The J gene is TRBJ2-1, the V gene TRBV12-3 or TRBV12-4; 15 nucleotides align to TRBD2. V was clipped by 5 bases and J by 7 bases; unmatched bases: 3. The CDR3 extends over 15 amino acids. CDR3 DNA sequence: TGTGCCAGCAGTGGACTAGCGGGAGGGCCTAATGAGCAGTTCTTC. As protein: CASSGLAGGPNEQFF.

At least ten counts were recorded for this clonotype. The junction and the germline gene differ at one end; a read error may be behind it. The chain joins TRBV4-2 to TRBJ1-2; weak D call: TRBD1 (5 bases). Germline V lookup: CDR1 LGHNA, CDR2 YNFKEQ. The CDR3 extends over 14 amino acids. This chain's CDR3 is CASSQRDRNYAYTF. The CDR3 coding sequence is TGTGCCAGCAGCCAGAGGGACCGAAACTATGCCTACACCTTC.